This TCR beta chain was identified during a study of monozygotic twins with cystic fibrosis. At the level of the study: Library input was 3 to 3.5 micrograms of fragmented DNA, with approximately 16 PCR cycles. Points from the study as a whole: Median Simpson clonality of approximately 0.01 suggested naive T cells predominated. Nucleotide-identical clonotype sharing was significantly higher within monozygotic CF twin pairs than between unrelated CF individuals. Shared CDR3 numbers were not associated with age, concordance or severity.

On this clone itself: Its antigen is not known.

Germline CDR1 reads SGHRS; CDR2 reads YFSETQ. The CDR3 contains 15 residues. V shed 4 bases and J shed 0 bases, with 8 bases lying between them. Sequenced by immunoSEQ multiplex PCR; TCRdb stores in-frame clones only, minus some. The repertoire includes 25,000 to 30,000 clones, around nine tenths of them detected once, and approximately 0.54% sits in the top ten. The sequencing input was blood. V usage is TRBV5-1 and J usage is TRBJ2-6; D is unresolved. The clonotype originates from a girl aged 2-10 years with cystic fibrosis. CDR3 sequence (DNA): TGCGCCAGCAGCGGCTTAAGCTCTGGGGCCAACGTCCTGACTTTC. It is translated as CASSGLSSGANVLTF. Based on the CDR3 plus reference TRBV5-1 and TRBJ2-6, the full variable domain is KAGVTQTPRYLIKTRGQQVTLSCSPISGHRSVSWYQQTPGQGLQFLFEYFSETQRNKGNFPGRFSGRQFSNSRSEMNVSTLELGDSALYLCASSGLSSGANVLTFGAGSRLTVL.